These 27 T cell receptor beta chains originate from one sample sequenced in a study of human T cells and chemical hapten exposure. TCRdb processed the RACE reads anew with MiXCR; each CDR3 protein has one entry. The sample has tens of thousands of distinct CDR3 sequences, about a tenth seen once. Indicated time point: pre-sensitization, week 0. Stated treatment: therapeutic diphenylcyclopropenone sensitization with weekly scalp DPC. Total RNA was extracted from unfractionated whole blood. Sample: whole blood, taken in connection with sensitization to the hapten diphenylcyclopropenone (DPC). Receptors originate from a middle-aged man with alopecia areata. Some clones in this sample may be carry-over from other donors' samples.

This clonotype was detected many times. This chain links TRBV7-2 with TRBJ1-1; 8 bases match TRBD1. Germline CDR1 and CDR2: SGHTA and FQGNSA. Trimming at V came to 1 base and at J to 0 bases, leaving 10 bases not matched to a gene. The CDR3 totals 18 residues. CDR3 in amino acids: CASSLVRTGLSMNTEAFF. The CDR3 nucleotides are TGTGCCAGCAGCTTAGTTAGGACAGGGCTCTCCATGAACACTGAAGCTTTCTTT.

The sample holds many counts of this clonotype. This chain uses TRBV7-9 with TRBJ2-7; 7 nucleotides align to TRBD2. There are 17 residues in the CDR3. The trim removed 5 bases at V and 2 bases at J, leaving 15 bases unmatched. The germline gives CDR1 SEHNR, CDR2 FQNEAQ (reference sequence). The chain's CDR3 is CASSHNIGASGTYEQYF. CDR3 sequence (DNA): TGTGCCAGCAGCCACAATATAGGGGCTAGCGGAACCTACGAGCAGTACTTC.

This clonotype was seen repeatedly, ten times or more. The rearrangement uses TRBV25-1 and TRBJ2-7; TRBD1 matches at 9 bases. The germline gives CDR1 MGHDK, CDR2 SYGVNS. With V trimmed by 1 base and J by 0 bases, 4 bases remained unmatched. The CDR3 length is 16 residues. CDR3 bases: TGTGCCAGCAGTGAATCGGACAGGGGTAGCTCCTACGAGCAGTACTTC. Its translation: CASSESDRGSSYEQYF.

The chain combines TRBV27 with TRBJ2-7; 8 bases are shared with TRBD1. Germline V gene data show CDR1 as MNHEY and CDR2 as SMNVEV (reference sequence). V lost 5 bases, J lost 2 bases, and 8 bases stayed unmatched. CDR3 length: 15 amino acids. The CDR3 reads CASSPPGQDPYEQYF. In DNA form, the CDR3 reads TGTGCCAGCAGTCCCCCGGGACAGGATCCCTACGAGCAGTACTTC.

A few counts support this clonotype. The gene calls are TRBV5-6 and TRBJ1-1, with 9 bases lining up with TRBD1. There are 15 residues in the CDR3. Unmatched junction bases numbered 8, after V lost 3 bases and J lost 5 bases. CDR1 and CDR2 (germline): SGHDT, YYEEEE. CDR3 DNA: TGTGCCAGCAGCTCCGGGACAGGGACGGGGACTGAAGCTTTCTTT. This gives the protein CASSSGTGTGTEAFF.

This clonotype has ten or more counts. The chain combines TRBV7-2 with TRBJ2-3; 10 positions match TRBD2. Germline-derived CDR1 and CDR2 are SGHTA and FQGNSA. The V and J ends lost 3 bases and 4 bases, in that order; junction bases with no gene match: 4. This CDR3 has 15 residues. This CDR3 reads CASSFTSGTADTQYF. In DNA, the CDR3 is TGTGCCAGCAGCTTTACTAGCGGGACGGCAGATACGCAGTATTTT.

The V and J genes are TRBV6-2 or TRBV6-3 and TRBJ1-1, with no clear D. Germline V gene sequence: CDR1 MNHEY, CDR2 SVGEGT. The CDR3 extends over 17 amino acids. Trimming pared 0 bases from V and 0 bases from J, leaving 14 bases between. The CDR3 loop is CASSYSRPVVMNTEAFF. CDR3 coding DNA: TGTGCCAGCAGTTACTCGAGGCCTGTGGTCATGAACACTGAAGCTTTCTTT.

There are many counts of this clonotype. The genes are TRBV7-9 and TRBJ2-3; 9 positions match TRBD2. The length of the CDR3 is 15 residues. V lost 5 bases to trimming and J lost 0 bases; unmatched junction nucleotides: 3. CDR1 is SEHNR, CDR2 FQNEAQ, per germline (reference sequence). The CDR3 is CASSGLASSTDTQYF. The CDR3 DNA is TGTGCCAGCAGCGGACTAGCGTCTAGCACAGATACGCAGTATTTT.

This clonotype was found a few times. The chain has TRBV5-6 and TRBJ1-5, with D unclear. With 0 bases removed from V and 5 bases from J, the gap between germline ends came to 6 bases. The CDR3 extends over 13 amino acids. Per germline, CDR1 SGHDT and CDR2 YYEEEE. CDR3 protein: CASSLAGYQPQHF. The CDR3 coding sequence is TGTGCCAGCAGCTTGGCCGGCTATCAGCCCCAGCATTTT.

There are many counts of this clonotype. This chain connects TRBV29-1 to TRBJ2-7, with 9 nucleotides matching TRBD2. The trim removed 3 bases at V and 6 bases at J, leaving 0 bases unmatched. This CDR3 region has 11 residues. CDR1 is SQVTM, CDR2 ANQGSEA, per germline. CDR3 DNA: TGCAGCGTTGATAGCGGGGGCGAGCAGTACTTC. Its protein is CSVDSGGEQYF.

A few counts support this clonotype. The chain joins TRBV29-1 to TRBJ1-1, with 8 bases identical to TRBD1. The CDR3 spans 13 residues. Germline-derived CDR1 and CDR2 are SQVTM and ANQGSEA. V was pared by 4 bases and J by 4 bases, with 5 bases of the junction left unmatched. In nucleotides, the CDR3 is TGCAGCGTTGGGACAGGGAGGTCCACTGAAGCTTTCTTT. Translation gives CSVGTGRSTEAFF.

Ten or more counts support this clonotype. The CDR3 sequence is CASSLEASGSPTVTYNEQFF. Here the CDR3 DNA reads TGCGCCAGCAGCTTGGAGGCTAGCGGGAGCCCCACCGTAACCTACAATGAGCAGTTCTTC. The chain uses TRBV5-1 and TRBJ2-1, with 10 bases matching TRBD2. V lost 0 bases to trimming and J lost 2 bases; unmatched junction nucleotides: 14. The germline V gene encodes CDR1 SGHRS and CDR2 YFSETQ. There are 20 residues in the CDR3.

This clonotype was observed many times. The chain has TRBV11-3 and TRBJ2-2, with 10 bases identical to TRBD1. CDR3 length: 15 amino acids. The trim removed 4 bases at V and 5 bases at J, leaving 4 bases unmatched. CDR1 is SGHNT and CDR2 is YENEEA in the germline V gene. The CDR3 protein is CASSSGTGETGELFF. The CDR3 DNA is TGTGCCAGCAGCTCTGGGACAGGGGAAACCGGGGAGCTGTTTTTT.

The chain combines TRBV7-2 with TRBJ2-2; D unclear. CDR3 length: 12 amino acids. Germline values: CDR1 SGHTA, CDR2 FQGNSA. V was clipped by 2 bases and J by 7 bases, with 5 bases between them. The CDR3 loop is CASSLTVGELFF. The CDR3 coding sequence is TGTGCCAGCAGCTTAACGGTCGGGGAGCTGTTTTTT. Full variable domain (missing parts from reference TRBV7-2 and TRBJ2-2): GAGVSQSPSNKVTEKGKDVELRCDPISGHTALYWYRQSLGQGLEFLIYFQGNSAPDKSGLPSDRFSAERTGGSVSTLTIQRTQQEDSAVYLCASSLTVGELFFGEGSRLTVL.

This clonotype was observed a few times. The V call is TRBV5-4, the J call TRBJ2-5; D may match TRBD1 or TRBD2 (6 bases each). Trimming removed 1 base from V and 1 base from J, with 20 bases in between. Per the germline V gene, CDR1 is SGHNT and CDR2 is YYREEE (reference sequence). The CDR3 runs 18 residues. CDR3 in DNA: TGTGCCAGCAGCTTGTTCCGGGGGCAGGGACCTGGCCAAGAGACCCAGTACTTC. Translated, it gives CASSLFRGQGPGQETQYF.

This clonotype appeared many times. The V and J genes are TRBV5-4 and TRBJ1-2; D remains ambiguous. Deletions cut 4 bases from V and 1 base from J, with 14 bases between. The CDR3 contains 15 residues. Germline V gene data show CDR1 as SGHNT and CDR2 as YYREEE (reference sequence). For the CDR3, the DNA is TGTGCCAGCAGCCGCTCCGCGGACCATAACTATGGCTACACCTTC. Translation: CASSRSADHNYGYTF.

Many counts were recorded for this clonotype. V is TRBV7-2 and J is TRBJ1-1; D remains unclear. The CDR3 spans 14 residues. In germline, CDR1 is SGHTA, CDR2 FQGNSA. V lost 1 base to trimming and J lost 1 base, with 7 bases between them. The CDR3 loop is CASSLVAKNTEAFF. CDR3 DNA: TGTGCCAGCAGCTTAGTAGCTAAGAACACTGAAGCTTTCTTT.

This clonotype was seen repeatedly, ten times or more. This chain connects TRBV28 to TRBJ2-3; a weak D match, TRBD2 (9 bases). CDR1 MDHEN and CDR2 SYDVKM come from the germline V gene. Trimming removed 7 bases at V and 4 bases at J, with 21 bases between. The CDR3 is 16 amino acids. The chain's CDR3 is CASKVPSGTGPDTQYF. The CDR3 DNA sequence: TGTGCCAGCAAGGTCCCTAGCGGGACAGGACCAGATACGCAGTATTTT.

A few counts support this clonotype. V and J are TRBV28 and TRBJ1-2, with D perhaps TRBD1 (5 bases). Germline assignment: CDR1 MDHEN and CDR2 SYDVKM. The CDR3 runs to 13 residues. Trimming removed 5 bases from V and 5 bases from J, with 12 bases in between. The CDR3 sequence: CASSPGGGYGYTF. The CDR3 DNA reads TGTGCCAGCAGTCCTGGCGGGGGTTATGGCTACACCTTC.

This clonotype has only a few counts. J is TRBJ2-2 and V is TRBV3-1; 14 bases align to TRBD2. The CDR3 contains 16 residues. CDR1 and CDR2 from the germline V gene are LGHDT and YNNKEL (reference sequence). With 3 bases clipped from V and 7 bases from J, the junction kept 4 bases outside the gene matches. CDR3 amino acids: CASSQGTSGRIGELFF. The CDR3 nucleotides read TGTGCCAGCAGCCAGGGGACTAGCGGGAGAATCGGGGAGCTGTTTTTT.

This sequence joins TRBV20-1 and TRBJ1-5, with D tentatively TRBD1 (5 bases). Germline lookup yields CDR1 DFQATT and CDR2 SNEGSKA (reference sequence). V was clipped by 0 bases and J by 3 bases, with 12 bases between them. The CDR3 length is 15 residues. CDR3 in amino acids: CSARDPRVTNQPQHF. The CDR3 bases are TGCAGTGCTAGAGATCCCAGGGTTACCAATCAGCCCCAGCATTTT.

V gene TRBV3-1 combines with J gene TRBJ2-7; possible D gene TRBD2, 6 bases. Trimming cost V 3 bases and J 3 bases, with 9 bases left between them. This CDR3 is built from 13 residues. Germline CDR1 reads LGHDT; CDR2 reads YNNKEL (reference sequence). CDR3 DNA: TGTGCCAGCAGCCACCCCGGGAGCTACGAGCAGTACTTC. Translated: CASSHPGSYEQYF.

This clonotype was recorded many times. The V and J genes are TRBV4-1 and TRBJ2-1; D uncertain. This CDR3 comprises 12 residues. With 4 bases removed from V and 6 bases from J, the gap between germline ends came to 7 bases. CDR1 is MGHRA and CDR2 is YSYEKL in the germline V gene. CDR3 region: CASSPGPNEQFF. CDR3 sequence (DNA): TGCGCCAGCAGCCCCGGGCCCAATGAGCAGTTCTTC.

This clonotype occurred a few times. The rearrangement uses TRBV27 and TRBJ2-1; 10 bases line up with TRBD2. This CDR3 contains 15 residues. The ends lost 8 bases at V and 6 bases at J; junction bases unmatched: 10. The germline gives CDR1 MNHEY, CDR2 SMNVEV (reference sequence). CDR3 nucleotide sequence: TGTGCCAGCCGGCGAGCGGGAGGGGTTTTCAATGAGCAGTTCTTC. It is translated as CASRRAGGVFNEQFF.

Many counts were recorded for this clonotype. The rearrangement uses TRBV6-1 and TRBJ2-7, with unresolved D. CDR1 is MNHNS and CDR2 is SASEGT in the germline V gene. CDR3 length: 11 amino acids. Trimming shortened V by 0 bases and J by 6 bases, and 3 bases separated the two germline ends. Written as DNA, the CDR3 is TGTGCCAGCAGTGAAGCCCGCGAGCAGTACTTC. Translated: CASSEAREQYF.

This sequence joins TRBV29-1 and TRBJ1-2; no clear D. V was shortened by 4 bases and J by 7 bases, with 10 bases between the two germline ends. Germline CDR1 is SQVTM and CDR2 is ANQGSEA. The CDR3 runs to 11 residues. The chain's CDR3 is CSVVGRSGYTF. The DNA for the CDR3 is TGCAGCGTTGTGGGCAGAAGTGGCTACACCTTC. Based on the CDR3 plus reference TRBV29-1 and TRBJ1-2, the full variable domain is SAVISQKPSRDICQRGTSLTIQCQVDSQVTMMFWYRQQPGQSLTLIATANQGSEATYESGFVIDKFPISRPNLTFSTLTVSNMSPEDSSIYLCSVVGRSGYTFGSGTRLTVV.

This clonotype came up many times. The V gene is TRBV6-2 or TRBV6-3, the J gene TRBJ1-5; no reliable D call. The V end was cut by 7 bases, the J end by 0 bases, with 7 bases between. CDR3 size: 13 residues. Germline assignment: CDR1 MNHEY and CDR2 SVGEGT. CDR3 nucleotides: TGTGCCAGCAAGGGAGTTAGCAATCAGCCCCAGCATTTT. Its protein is CASKGVSNQPQHF.